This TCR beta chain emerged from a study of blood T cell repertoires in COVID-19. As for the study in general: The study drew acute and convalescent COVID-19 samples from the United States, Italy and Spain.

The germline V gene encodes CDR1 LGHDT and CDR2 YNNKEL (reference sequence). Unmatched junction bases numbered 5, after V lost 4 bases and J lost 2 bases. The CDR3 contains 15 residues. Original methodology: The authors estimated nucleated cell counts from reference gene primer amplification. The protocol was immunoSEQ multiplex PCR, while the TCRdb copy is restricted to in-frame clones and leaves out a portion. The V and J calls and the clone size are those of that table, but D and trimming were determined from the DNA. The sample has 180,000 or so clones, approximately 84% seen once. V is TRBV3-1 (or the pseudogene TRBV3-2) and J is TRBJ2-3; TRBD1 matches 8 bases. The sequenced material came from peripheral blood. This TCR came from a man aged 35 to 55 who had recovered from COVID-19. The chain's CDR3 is CASSLRTGYTDTQYF. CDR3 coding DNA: TGTGCCAGCAGCCTCAGGACAGGGTACACAGATACGCAGTATTTT.